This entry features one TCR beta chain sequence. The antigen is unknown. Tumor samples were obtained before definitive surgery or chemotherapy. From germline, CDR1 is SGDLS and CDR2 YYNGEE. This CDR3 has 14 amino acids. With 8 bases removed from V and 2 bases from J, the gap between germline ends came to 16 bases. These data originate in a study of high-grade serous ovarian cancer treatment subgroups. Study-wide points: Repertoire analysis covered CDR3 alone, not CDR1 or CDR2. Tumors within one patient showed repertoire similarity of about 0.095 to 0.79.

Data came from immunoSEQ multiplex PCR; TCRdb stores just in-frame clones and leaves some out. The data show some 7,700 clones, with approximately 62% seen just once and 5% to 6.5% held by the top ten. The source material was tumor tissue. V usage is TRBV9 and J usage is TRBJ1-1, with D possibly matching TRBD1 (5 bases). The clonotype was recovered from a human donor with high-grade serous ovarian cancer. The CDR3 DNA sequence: TGTGCCAGTACCTACGGGGCGATAAACACTGAAGCTTTCTTT. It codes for CASTYGAINTEAFF.